This T cell receptor (beta chain) comes out of a study of cytomegalovirus exposure and HLA in healthy donors. Study observations and caveats: Among the CMV-associated chains, a few were confirmed in vitro as specific for CMV antigens. According to a subsequent analysis, TCR clusters from the first cohort were inclined to appear together in the 90 to 150 validation repertoires. Despite most TCR sequences being rare, some public TCRs occurred in many donors.

The CDR3 consists of 15 residues. V gave up 3 bases and J gave up 6 bases; unmatched junction bases: 6. CDR1 and CDR2 (germline): MGHRA, YSYEKL. Assay used: immunoSEQ multiplex PCR; TCRdb lists only in-frame clones, some missing. The repertoire has 150,000 to 200,000 clones, around 82% of them found once; the top ten carry about 10%. Separation from the approximately 670-subject first cohort characterized the approximately 120-subject validation cohort, to which the donors belonged. In its sample, this clone was seen once. What it binds is not known. The sequence came from a man between 25 and 39 years old in good health and CMV-seropositive. The chain joins TRBV4-1 to TRBJ2-1, with 9 positions matching TRBD2. The sequencing input was PBMCs. CDR3 in amino acids: CASSHVTSGFNEQFF. CDR3 bases: TGCGCCAGCAGCCATGTGACTAGCGGCTTCAATGAGCAGTTCTTC.